Listed below are T cell receptor beta chains from one sample, sequenced in a study of T cells in Graves' hyperthyroidism and ophthalmopathy. A single record per CDR3 protein comes from TCRdb applying MiXCR to the multiplex PCR reads. The data show hundreds of thousands of distinct CDR3 sequences, approximately 42% seen once. The sample comprised peripheral blood or thyroid tissue (not recorded which). These TCRs come from an adult man with Graves' disease, either hyperthyroidism or ophthalmopathy (not recorded which). Both conserved end residues are part of each CDR3. The order of the fields is J gene, D gene, CDR3 length, clone size, V gene, CDR3 DNA, CDR3 protein. D genes are given only for firm matches. Only part of the rows carry a size: once, few, many, or a class if the clone is expanded.

j_call: TRBJ1-6; d_call: NA; cdr3_length: 14; clone_size: many; v_call: TRBV29-1; cdr3_nt: TGCAGCGTTGAAAGGGTATCCAGGAATTCACCCCTCCACTTT; cdr3_aa: CSVERVSRNSPLHF
j_call: TRBJ2-5; d_call: NA; cdr3_length: 12; clone_size: NA; v_call: TRBV6-1; cdr3_nt: TGTGCCAGCACACAGGGACAAGAGACCCAGTACTTC; cdr3_aa: CASTQGQETQYF
j_call: TRBJ1-2; d_call: TRBD1; cdr3_length: 13; clone_size: many; v_call: TRBV24-1; cdr3_nt: TGTGCCACCAGTGAAGACAGGGGGCTCGGCTACACCTTC; cdr3_aa: CATSEDRGLGYTF
j_call: TRBJ1-5; d_call: NA; cdr3_length: 14; clone_size: many; v_call: TRBV10-3; cdr3_nt: TGTGCCATCAGTGGTACGGATAGCAATCAGCCCCAGCATTTT; cdr3_aa: CAISGTDSNQPQHF
j_call: TRBJ1-5; d_call: NA; cdr3_length: 15; clone_size: few; v_call: TRBV20-1; cdr3_nt: TGCAGTGCTAGAGACCCCCGGGGCGGAGATCAGCCCCAGCATTTT; cdr3_aa: CSARDPRGGDQPQHF
j_call: TRBJ1-5; d_call: NA; cdr3_length: 13; clone_size: NA; v_call: TRBV12-3/TRBV12-4; cdr3_nt: TGTGCCAGCAGTTTCGAGGCGGATCAGCCCCAGCATTTT; cdr3_aa: CASSFEADQPQHF
j_call: TRBJ1-5; d_call: NA; cdr3_length: 14; clone_size: NA; v_call: TRBV7-6; cdr3_nt: TGTGCCAGCAGCCCTGACAGATTCAATCAGCCCCAGCATTTT; cdr3_aa: CASSPDRFNQPQHF
j_call: TRBJ2-2; d_call: NA; cdr3_length: 13; clone_size: few; v_call: TRBV6-6; cdr3_nt: TGTGCCAGCAGTTACCACACGATCGGGGAGCTGTTTTTT; cdr3_aa: CASSYHTIGELFF
j_call: TRBJ2-2; d_call: TRBD1; cdr3_length: 13; clone_size: few; v_call: TRBV20-1; cdr3_nt: TGCAGTGCTAAAGGACAGGGCACCGGGGAGCTGTTTTTT; cdr3_aa: CSAKGQGTGELFF
j_call: TRBJ2-7; d_call: TRBD2; cdr3_length: 17; clone_size: few; v_call: TRBV5-1; cdr3_nt: TGCGCCAGCAGCCTCGGACTAGCGGGGCCTAGCTCCTACGAGCAGTACTTC; cdr3_aa: CASSLGLAGPSSYEQYF
j_call: TRBJ2-7; d_call: TRBD2; cdr3_length: 18; clone_size: few; v_call: TRBV24-1; cdr3_nt: TGTGCCACCAGTGATTTGGGAGCGGGAGGTCGTTCCTCCTACGAGCAGTACTTC; cdr3_aa: CATSDLGAGGRSSYEQYF
j_call: TRBJ2-7; d_call: TRBD2; cdr3_length: 16; clone_size: NA; v_call: TRBV9; cdr3_nt: TGTGCCAGCAGCGTTGTGGCTAGCGGTAAAGCAGGAGAGCAGTACTTC; cdr3_aa: CASSVVASGKAGEQYF
j_call: TRBJ2-3; d_call: TRBD1; cdr3_length: 17; clone_size: NA; v_call: TRBV19; cdr3_nt: TGTGCCAGTAGTATAGATGTGGGGGACAGGGGCTACAATGAGCAGTATTTT; cdr3_aa: CASSIDVGDRGYNEQYF
j_call: TRBJ2-3; d_call: NA; cdr3_length: 12; clone_size: NA; v_call: TRBV29-1; cdr3_nt: TGCAGCGTTGAAGATTCCACAGATACGCAGTATTTT; cdr3_aa: CSVEDSTDTQYF
j_call: TRBJ1-3; d_call: TRBD1; cdr3_length: 15; clone_size: NA; v_call: TRBV25-1; cdr3_nt: TGTGCCAGCAGTGAATGGGGACAGGGTGGAAACACCATATATTTT; cdr3_aa: CASSEWGQGGNTIYF
j_call: TRBJ2-5; d_call: NA; cdr3_length: 16; clone_size: NA; v_call: TRBV7-9; cdr3_nt: TGTGCCAGCACCCGTCCAGGGGGGGGGGACCAAGAGACCCAGTACTTC; cdr3_aa: CASTRPGGGDQETQYF
j_call: TRBJ2-5; d_call: NA; cdr3_length: 14; clone_size: NA; v_call: TRBV20-1; cdr3_nt: TGCAGTGCTTCGGGACTTCAACTGAGAGAGACCCAGTACTTC; cdr3_aa: CSASGLQLRETQYF
j_call: TRBJ1-6; d_call: NA; cdr3_length: 14; clone_size: NA; v_call: TRBV4-2; cdr3_nt: TGTGCCAGCAGCCCACAGACTGGGGGTTCACCCCTCCACTTT; cdr3_aa: CASSPQTGGSPLHF
j_call: TRBJ1-5; d_call: NA; cdr3_length: 16; clone_size: NA; v_call: TRBV10-3; cdr3_nt: TGTGCCATCAGTGGGAGGACTAGCGGGAGCAATCAGCCCCAGCATTTT; cdr3_aa: CAISGRTSGSNQPQHF
j_call: TRBJ1-4; d_call: NA; cdr3_length: 13; clone_size: NA; v_call: TRBV2; cdr3_nt: TGTGCCAGCAGTGAGGGGAGCTCTGGAAAACTGTTTTTT; cdr3_aa: CASSEGSSGKLFF
j_call: TRBJ2-2; d_call: NA; cdr3_length: 15; clone_size: NA; v_call: TRBV6-5; cdr3_nt: TGTGCCAGCAGTTACCAGGGCCCTGGCACCGGGGAGCTGTTTTTT; cdr3_aa: CASSYQGPGTGELFF
j_call: TRBJ1-3; d_call: TRBD1; cdr3_length: 17; clone_size: NA; v_call: TRBV9; cdr3_nt: TGTGCCAGCAGCGTAGAGGGGGCTCCCTTCTCTGGAAACACCATATATTTT; cdr3_aa: CASSVEGAPFSGNTIYF
j_call: TRBJ1-3; d_call: NA; cdr3_length: 18; clone_size: few; v_call: TRBV7-2; cdr3_nt: TGTGCCAGCAGCCCCCTTGGACAGTCCCTACTCTCTGGAAACACCATATATTTT; cdr3_aa: CASSPLGQSLLSGNTIYF
j_call: TRBJ2-6; d_call: TRBD1; cdr3_length: 13; clone_size: NA; v_call: TRBV20-1; cdr3_nt: TGCAGTGCTAACAGGGGTGGGGCCAACGTCCTGACTTTC; cdr3_aa: CSANRGGANVLTF
j_call: TRBJ1-3; d_call: NA; cdr3_length: 17; clone_size: NA; v_call: TRBV10-3; cdr3_nt: TGTGCCAGCAGTGAATATTCGGGATCGCGCGCTGGAAACACCATATATTTT; cdr3_aa: CASSEYSGSRAGNTIYF
j_call: TRBJ1-1; d_call: NA; cdr3_length: 15; clone_size: few; v_call: TRBV19; cdr3_nt: TGTGCCAGTAGTATCGGTCAGGCGACCAACACTGAAGCTTTCTTT; cdr3_aa: CASSIGQATNTEAFF
j_call: TRBJ1-1; d_call: TRBD1; cdr3_length: 17; clone_size: NA; v_call: TRBV12-3/TRBV12-4; cdr3_nt: TGTGCCAGCAGTTGGACAGGGGGCTCGGGGCAGAACACTGAAGCTTTCTTT; cdr3_aa: CASSWTGGSGQNTEAFF
j_call: TRBJ1-6; d_call: TRBD1; cdr3_length: 16; clone_size: once; v_call: TRBV2; cdr3_nt: TGTGCCAGCAGGCGAGCGACAGGGGGCTATAATTCACCCCTCCACTTT; cdr3_aa: CASRRATGGYNSPLHF
j_call: TRBJ1-6; d_call: NA; cdr3_length: 17; clone_size: few; v_call: TRBV5-1; cdr3_nt: TGCGCCAGCAGCTTGGTTCCAGCTTACTCCTATAATTCACCCCTCCACTTT; cdr3_aa: CASSLVPAYSYNSPLHF
j_call: TRBJ1-2; d_call: NA; cdr3_length: 15; clone_size: few; v_call: TRBV7-2; cdr3_nt: TGTGCCAGCAGTTCCGGGGGAGGGGGAGGTTATGGCTACACCTTC; cdr3_aa: CASSSGGGGGYGYTF
j_call: TRBJ2-7; d_call: NA; cdr3_length: 12; clone_size: NA; v_call: TRBV12-3/TRBV12-4; cdr3_nt: TGTGCCAGCAGTACGGAGATCCACGAGCAGTACTTC; cdr3_aa: CASSTEIHEQYF
j_call: TRBJ2-5; d_call: NA; cdr3_length: 14; clone_size: once; v_call: TRBV2; cdr3_nt: TGTGCCAGCAGTGAATCAACTACCAGAGAGACCCAGTACTTC; cdr3_aa: CASSESTTRETQYF
j_call: TRBJ1-5; d_call: NA; cdr3_length: 12; clone_size: NA; v_call: TRBV6-1; cdr3_nt: TGTGCCAGCGGGAGGACCCAAGGGACCCAGCATTTT; cdr3_aa: CASGRTQGTQHF
j_call: TRBJ2-2; d_call: NA; cdr3_length: 14; clone_size: many; v_call: TRBV19; cdr3_nt: TGTGCCAGTAGTCCCCCCGGGGGATCCGGGGAGCTGTTTTTT; cdr3_aa: CASSPPGGSGELFF
j_call: TRBJ2-5; d_call: NA; cdr3_length: 14; clone_size: NA; v_call: TRBV20-1; cdr3_nt: TGCAGTGCCCCCCTTGCGGGAAGGCAAGAGACCCAGTACTTC; cdr3_aa: CSAPLAGRQETQYF
j_call: TRBJ1-1; d_call: NA; cdr3_length: 13; clone_size: many; v_call: TRBV12-3/TRBV12-4; cdr3_nt: TGTGCCAGCAGCTTAAAAGGGAACACTGAAGCTTTCTTT; cdr3_aa: CASSLKGNTEAFF
j_call: TRBJ1-2; d_call: TRBD1; cdr3_length: 16; clone_size: NA; v_call: TRBV25-1; cdr3_nt: TGTGCCAGCAGTAAACCGGGACAGGCCGGCGGCTATGGCTACACCTTC; cdr3_aa: CASSKPGQAGGYGYTF
j_call: TRBJ1-4; d_call: NA; cdr3_length: 13; clone_size: NA; v_call: TRBV3-1; cdr3_nt: TGTGCCAGCACCACAACACGGGGGGAAAAACTGTTTTTT; cdr3_aa: CASTTTRGEKLFF
j_call: TRBJ2-3; d_call: TRBD2; cdr3_length: 16; clone_size: once; v_call: TRBV7-6; cdr3_nt: TGTGCCAGCAGCGAAAGCGGGGAGGATTTCACAGATACGCAGTATTTT; cdr3_aa: CASSESGEDFTDTQYF
j_call: TRBJ1-5; d_call: TRBD1; cdr3_length: 14; clone_size: NA; v_call: TRBV29-1; cdr3_nt: TGCAGCTTGACAGGGTCCTATAGCAATCAGCCCCAGCATTTT; cdr3_aa: CSLTGSYSNQPQHF
j_call: TRBJ1-2; d_call: NA; cdr3_length: 11; clone_size: NA; v_call: TRBV12-3/TRBV12-4; cdr3_nt: TGTGCTTCTGGGAGAGACTATGGCTACACCTTC; cdr3_aa: CASGRDYGYTF
j_call: TRBJ1-4; d_call: TRBD1; cdr3_length: 15; clone_size: NA; v_call: TRBV25-1; cdr3_nt: TGTGCCAGCAGCTCCGGACAGGCGATTAATGAAAAACTGTTTTTT; cdr3_aa: CASSSGQAINEKLFF
j_call: TRBJ2-7; d_call: TRBD2; cdr3_length: 15; clone_size: NA; v_call: TRBV13; cdr3_nt: TGTGCCAGCAGTTTAACCCCGGGACTACAATTGGAGCAGTACTTC; cdr3_aa: CASSLTPGLQLEQYF
j_call: TRBJ1-2; d_call: NA; cdr3_length: 15; clone_size: NA; v_call: TRBV5-1; cdr3_nt: TGCGCCAGCAGCCAAGGTCCGACCGGGGTCTATGGCTACACCTTC; cdr3_aa: CASSQGPTGVYGYTF
j_call: TRBJ1-2; d_call: NA; cdr3_length: 13; clone_size: many; v_call: TRBV2; cdr3_nt: TGTGCCAGCAGGCGGAGACAGAACTATGGCTACACCTTC; cdr3_aa: CASRRRQNYGYTF
j_call: TRBJ1-6; d_call: TRBD1; cdr3_length: 15; clone_size: NA; v_call: TRBV10-3; cdr3_nt: TGTGCCAGCAGTTTTGTTTCAGGGGGAGGTTCACCCCTCCACTTT; cdr3_aa: CASSFVSGGGSPLHF
j_call: TRBJ2-7; d_call: NA; cdr3_length: 15; clone_size: NA; v_call: TRBV9; cdr3_nt: TGTGCCAGCAGCGTAGACGGGACTGGTACCTACGAGCAGTACTTC; cdr3_aa: CASSVDGTGTYEQYF
j_call: TRBJ2-5; d_call: NA; cdr3_length: 13; clone_size: few; v_call: TRBV9; cdr3_nt: TGTGCCAGCACCTCCCCTTCGGCGGAGACCCAGTACTTC; cdr3_aa: CASTSPSAETQYF
j_call: TRBJ2-5; d_call: NA; cdr3_length: 14; clone_size: many; v_call: TRBV20-1; cdr3_nt: TGCAGTGCTAGAGAGGCGATCTTGGGTGAGACCCAGTACTTC; cdr3_aa: CSAREAILGETQYF
j_call: TRBJ2-2; d_call: NA; cdr3_length: 15; clone_size: NA; v_call: TRBV12-3/TRBV12-4; cdr3_nt: TGTGCCAGCAGTTTATTTGGGGGGCAGACCGGGGAGCTGTTTTTT; cdr3_aa: CASSLFGGQTGELFF
j_call: TRBJ1-4; d_call: NA; cdr3_length: 15; clone_size: NA; v_call: TRBV19; cdr3_nt: TGTGCCAGTGGAATACAGGGTTTAACTAATGAAAAACTGTTTTTT; cdr3_aa: CASGIQGLTNEKLFF
j_call: TRBJ1-2; d_call: TRBD1; cdr3_length: 13; clone_size: many; v_call: TRBV24-1; cdr3_nt: TGTGCCACCACCGACGACAGGGGCCATGGCTACACCTTC; cdr3_aa: CATTDDRGHGYTF
j_call: TRBJ2-7; d_call: NA; cdr3_length: 13; clone_size: few; v_call: TRBV7-9; cdr3_nt: TGTGCCAGCAGCTTAGCCAGGGCAGACGAGCAGTACTTC; cdr3_aa: CASSLARADEQYF
j_call: TRBJ2-7; d_call: TRBD2; cdr3_length: 14; clone_size: NA; v_call: TRBV25-1; cdr3_nt: TGTGCCAGCAGTGATTCTAGCGGGCCCTACGAGCAGTACTTC; cdr3_aa: CASSDSSGPYEQYF
j_call: TRBJ1-1; d_call: TRBD1; cdr3_length: 10; clone_size: NA; v_call: TRBV29-1; cdr3_nt: TGCCAAACCCTGGGACAGGAAGCTTTCTTT; cdr3_aa: CQTLGQEAFF